Presented here are 29 T cell receptor beta chains from one specimen sequenced in a study. A single record per CDR3 protein comes from TCRdb applying MiXCR to the 5' RACE reads. The profile covers 45,000 to 55,000 distinct CDR3 sequences, with approximately 25% appearing a single time and around 3% taken by the ten largest. The sequenced material came from tumor-infiltrating naive CD4+ T cells sorted from the breast tumor. The subset: naive CD4+ T cells, CD4+CD45RA+CD25-. The receptor source for this set is a female donor with breast cancer.

This clonotype was seen only once. The chain combines TRBV28 with TRBJ1-4, with a weak D call TRBD1 (5 bases). The germline CDR1 and CDR2 sequences are MDHEN and SYDVKM. Trimming cost V 6 bases and J 0 bases, with 8 bases left between them. The CDR3 loop spans 14 amino acids. CDR3 nucleotide sequence: TGTGCCAGCAGCGACAGTGCAACTAATGAAAAACTGTTTTTT. This encodes CASSDSATNEKLFF.

This clonotype was seen more than once but under ten times. The genes are TRBV2 and TRBJ2-2; the match to TRBD1 covers 7 bases. V shed 0 bases, J shed 0 bases, and the junction held 4 bases outside the gene matches. This CDR3 has 17 amino acids. From germline, CDR1 is SNHLY and CDR2 FYNNEI. CDR3 region: CASSEAMRGPNTGELFF. The CDR3 DNA reads TGTGCCAGCAGTGAAGCAATGAGGGGGCCGAACACCGGGGAGCTGTTTTTT.

The rearrangement joins TRBV6-1 to TRBJ2-7; possible D gene TRBD1, 5 bases. Trimming removed 6 bases at V and 2 bases at J, with 14 bases between. The V gene's germline CDR1 is MNHNS and CDR2 SASEGT. The CDR3 is made up of 14 amino acids. The CDR3 DNA follows: TGTGCCAGCAGCCGCGCAGGGCTGACCTACGAGCAGTACTTC. Protein sequence: CASSRAGLTYEQYF.

This chain uses TRBV10-3 with TRBJ1-2, with D unclear. V gave up 6 bases and J gave up 4 bases, with 12 bases separating them. Germline V gives CDR1 ENHRY, CDR2 SYGVKD. The CDR3 is 13 amino acids. The CDR3 spells CAISAGSTYGYTF. CDR3 sequence (DNA): TGTGCCATCAGCGCGGGATCGACCTATGGCTACACCTTC.

This clonotype has a count of ten or more. V usage is TRBV15 and J usage is TRBJ1-1, with 7 bases aligning to TRBD1. Losses at the gene ends were 2 bases for V and 8 bases for J; bases not matched to a gene: 5. CDR1 and CDR2 from the germline V gene are LNHNV and YYDKDF (reference sequence). The CDR3 runs 13 residues. The CDR3 sequence is CATSRQQGYEAFF. The CDR3 region has the DNA TGTGCCACCAGCAGACAACAGGGGTACGAAGCTTTCTTT.

The CDR3 region has the DNA TGCAGTGCTAGAGATTCATCGGGAGCTACAGATACGCAGTATTTT. Protein sequence: CSARDSSGATDTQYF. V is TRBV20-1 and J is TRBJ2-3; maybe TRBD2 (6 bases). The germline CDR1 and CDR2 sequences are DFQATT and SNEGSKA (reference sequence). The CDR3 consists of 15 residues. The V and J ends lost 0 bases and 3 bases respectively, with 13 bases between them.

This clonotype was counted ten times or more. V and J are TRBV5-4 and TRBJ2-2; 9 bases match TRBD1. Germline V CDR1 and CDR2: SGHNT, YYREEE (reference sequence). Trimming took 3 bases from V and 0 from J; bases not matched to a gene: 9. The CDR3 loop spans 18 amino acids. CDR3 sequence reads: CASSSSGTGIANTGELFF. For the CDR3, the DNA is TGTGCCAGCAGCTCATCCGGGACAGGGATCGCGAACACCGGGGAGCTGTTTTTT.

This clonotype was seen ten or more times. V gene TRBV5-1 combines with J gene TRBJ2-3; perhaps TRBD1 as D (5 bases). The V end was cut by 1 base, the J end by 3 bases, with 9 bases between. In germline, CDR1 is SGHRS, CDR2 YFSETQ. The length of the CDR3 is 14 residues. CDR3 coding DNA: TGCGCCAGCAGCTTGCAGGGAAGAACAGATACGCAGTATTTT. It is translated as CASSLQGRTDTQYF. The entire variable domain, with the rest obtained from reference TRBV5-1 and TRBJ2-3, is as follows: KAGVTQTPRYLIKTRGQQVTLSCSPISGHRSVSWYQQTPGQGLQFLFEYFSETQRNKGNFPGRFSGRQFSNSRSEMNVSTLELGDSALYLCASSLQGRTDTQYFGPGTRLTVL.

This sequence joins TRBV20-1 and TRBJ1-3, with D unclear. Trimming shortened V by 6 bases and J by 2 bases, and 14 bases separated the two germline ends. The CDR3 extends over 14 amino acids. Germline V gives CDR1 DFQATT, CDR2 SNEGSKA (reference sequence). CDR3 nucleotide sequence: TGCAGTGCCCGACGGGGAGCGGCTGGAAACACCATATATTTT. Its translation: CSARRGAAGNTIYF.

In its sample, this clonotype was seen a few times. The J gene is TRBJ1-2, the V gene TRBV5-5, with D possibly TRBD1 on 6 matching bases. This CDR3 is 10 amino acids long. Trimming stripped 8 bases from V and 7 bases from J, with 9 bases between. Germline loops: CDR1 SGHKS, CDR2 YYEKEE (reference sequence). CDR3 loop: CASGQSGYTF. The CDR3 DNA follows: TGTGCCAGTGGACAGTCTGGCTACACCTTC.

J is TRBJ1-2 and V is TRBV7-8; D possibly corresponds to TRBD1 (6 bases). Germline CDR1 is SGHVS and CDR2 is FQNEAQ. V gave up 5 bases and J gave up 4 bases, with 14 bases separating them. This CDR3 comprises 14 residues. CDR3: CASSTGTPVYGYTF. In DNA, the CDR3 is TGTGCCAGCAGCACCGGGACACCGGTCTATGGCTACACCTTC.

The chain uses TRBV12-3 or TRBV12-4 and TRBJ1-1; TRBD1 aligns across 7 bases. The V and J ends lost 5 bases and 2 bases, in that order; junction bases with no gene match: 2. The CDR3 extends over 13 amino acids. The CDR3 DNA reads as TGTGCCAGCAGTAACAGGGGTAACACTGAAGCTTTCTTT. It translates to CASSNRGNTEAFF.

As to this clonotype: Because the CDR3 is missing its conserved closing phenylalanine or tryptophan, this is likely a read error. This chain links TRBV5-1 with TRBJ2-7, with 8 bases that match TRBD2. The CDR3 has 15 residues. Germline V gives CDR1 SGHRS, CDR2 YFSETQ. The ends lost 3 bases at V and 3 bases at J; junction bases unmatched: 8. The CDR3 nucleotides are TGCGCCAGCAGCTCCCTCGGGACTAGTAACTACGAGCAGTACTCC. It yields the protein CASSSLGTSNYEQYS.

The CDR3 DNA follows: TGTGCCAGCACCCTGACCCACCGACAGGGCCGGTACCTGGGGAAAGAGACCCAGTACTTC. It encodes CASTLTHRQGRYLGKETQYF. The rearrangement joins TRBV5-5 to TRBJ2-5; 7 nucleotides agree with TRBD1. The ends lost 6 bases at V and 3 bases at J; junction bases unmatched: 26. CDR3 length equals 20 residues. CDR1 SGHKS and CDR2 YYEKEE come from the germline V gene (reference sequence).

The chain couples TRBV7-9 to TRBJ2-4; 7 bases are shared with TRBD2. There are 18 residues in the CDR3. Trimming removed 3 bases from V and 0 bases from J; junction bases left unmatched: 11. Germline V CDR1 and CDR2: SEHNR, FQNEAQ (reference sequence). The CDR3 sequence: CASSLGGEGPLAKNIQYF. In DNA, the CDR3 is TGTGCCAGCAGCTTGGGAGGGGAGGGACCCCTAGCCAAAAACATTCAGTACTTC.

The table lists this clonotype with a few counts. This chain joins TRBV12-3 or TRBV12-4 and TRBJ2-2; D is unresolved. The ends were cut back, 4 bases at V and 6 bases at J, with 6 bases in the middle. This CDR3 is built from 12 residues. The CDR3 nucleotides are TGTGCCAGCAGTTCCTGGTCCGGGGAGCTGTTTTTT. Residues: CASSSWSGELFF.

The J gene is TRBJ2-3, the V gene TRBV11-2; D perhaps matches TRBD2 (7 bases). The CDR3 is made up of 16 amino acids. The V gene's germline CDR1 is SGHAT and CDR2 FQNNGV. V shed 1 base and J shed 0 bases, with 11 bases lying between them. CDR3 in amino acids: CASSLARGGSTDTQYF. The CDR3 DNA follows: TGTGCCAGCAGCTTAGCGAGGGGGGGTAGCACAGATACGCAGTATTTT.

V usage is TRBV7-2 and J usage is TRBJ2-3; perhaps TRBD2 as D (6 bases). V lost 2 bases, J lost 4 bases, and 10 bases lay in between. CDR1 is SGHTA and CDR2 is FQGNSA in the germline V gene. CDR3 length equals 14 residues. In DNA, the CDR3 is TGTGCCAGCAGCTTACTAGGGGAGGCAGATACGCAGTATTTT. Its translation is CASSLLGEADTQYF.

V is TRBV5-1 and J is TRBJ2-6; either TRBD1 or TRBD2 may fit D (5 bases each). V was trimmed by 5 bases and J by 0 bases, leaving 15 bases between them. CDR3 length equals 17 residues. CDR1 and CDR2 from the germline V gene are SGHRS and YFSETQ. The CDR3 DNA follows: TGCGCCAGCAGGAGAGGGGCTGCCCGCTCTGGGGCCAACGTCCTGACTTTC. It yields the protein CASRRGAARSGANVLTF.

This clonotype has just a few counts. The chain links TRBV5-1 to TRBJ2-2; D might be TRBD1 (6 bases). Trimming pared 4 bases from V and 7 bases from J, leaving 8 bases between. Germline loops: CDR1 SGHRS, CDR2 YFSETQ. The CDR3 is 12 amino acids. CDR3 residues: CASSPQGGELFF. The CDR3 nucleotides read TGCGCCAGCAGCCCACAGGGCGGGGAGCTGTTTTTT.

In its sample, this clonotype was seen many times. The rearrangement links TRBV5-6 to TRBJ2-5; D perhaps matches TRBD2 (7 bases). The length of the CDR3 is 14 residues. V lost 6 bases, J lost 1 base, and 13 bases lay in between. Germline V lookup: CDR1 SGHDT, CDR2 YYEEEE. CDR3 loop: CASIQGGGQETQYF. CDR3 sequence (DNA): TGTGCCAGCATCCAAGGGGGGGGCCAAGAGACCCAGTACTTC.

V gene TRBV6-6 combines with J gene TRBJ2-7, with 9 bases fitting TRBD1. The CDR3 has 15 residues. Per the germline V gene, CDR1 is MNHNY and CDR2 is SVGAGI (reference sequence). After removal of 4 bases from V and 0 bases from J, the junction contained 4 bases not matched to a gene. DNA of the CDR3: TGTGCCAGCAGTTTACAGGACAGGGGCTCCTACGAGCAGTACTTC. Translation gives CASSLQDRGSYEQYF.

On this clonotype: Its ends do not fully match the called genes, so a read error is possible. The chain combines TRBV12-3 or TRBV12-4 with TRBJ2-1, with 16 bases that match TRBD2. The CDR3 length is 18 residues. DNA of the CDR3: TGTGCCAGCGGTCCGGGGACTAGCGGGAGGGCTTCCTACAATGAGCAGTTCTTT. It translates to CASGPGTSGRASYNEQFF.

The J gene is TRBJ1-5, the V gene TRBV6-2 or TRBV6-3, with a weak D call TRBD1 (5 bases). There are 12 residues in the CDR3. The germline CDR1 and CDR2 sequences are MNHEY and SVGEGT. V shed 6 bases and J shed 8 bases, with 11 bases lying between them. CDR3 protein: CASSNPGKPQHF. Here the CDR3 DNA reads TGTGCCAGCAGCAACCCAGGGAAGCCCCAGCATTTT.

This clonotype was recorded many times. V gene TRBV4-1 combines with J gene TRBJ2-1; 7 bases line up with TRBD2. J gave up 7 bases and V 4 bases, and 16 bases lay outside the gene matches. Germline CDR1 MGHRA, CDR2 YSYEKL. The CDR3 has 17 residues. The CDR3 region has the DNA TGCGCCAGCAGCCGGGGGGGAGTTGTGATCGGGTGGAATGAGCAGTTCTTC. Translation gives CASSRGGVVIGWNEQFF.

The chain is built from TRBV5-1 and TRBJ1-5, with D unresolved. Germline CDR1 and CDR2: SGHRS and YFSETQ. Trimming removed 0 bases from V and 5 bases from J, with 15 bases in between. The CDR3 is 16 residues long. DNA for the CDR3: TGCGCCAGCAGCTTGGCCGGCCGGACGGAGGATCAGCCCCAGCATTTT. Translation: CASSLAGRTEDQPQHF.

A few counts support this clonotype. The rearrangement joins TRBV29-1 to TRBJ2-5, with D possibly TRBD2 on 6 matching bases. The CDR3 spans 15 residues. V gave up 3 bases and J gave up 4 bases, with 18 bases separating them. The V gene's germline CDR1 is SQVTM and CDR2 ANQGSEA. CDR3 DNA sequence: TGCAGCGTTGATTCCCATCTTAGGAGGGGAGAGACCCAGTACTTC. Translating gives CSVDSHLRRGETQYF.

This clonotype was observed a few times. The chain employs TRBV20-1 and TRBJ2-7; D unresolved. The germline V and J ends were trimmed by 6 bases and 4 bases, with 16 bases remaining between them. Germline CDR1 reads DFQATT; CDR2 reads SNEGSKA (reference sequence). This CDR3 region has 13 residues. CDR3 sequence: CSALVGNDYEQYF. DNA for the CDR3: TGCAGTGCCCTGGTCGGCAATGATTACGAGCAGTACTTC.

This clonotype was observed a few times. CDR3 region: CASSLGLAGALGQFF. The CDR3 coding sequence is TGCGCCAGCAGCTTGGGCCTAGCGGGAGCCCTTGGGCAGTTCTTC. The chain employs TRBV5-1 and TRBJ2-1, with TRBD2 identical over 10 bases. Germline V gene sequence: CDR1 SGHRS, CDR2 YFSETQ. The CDR3 is 15 amino acids. V dropped 0 bases and J dropped 12; count of bases not matched to a gene: 9. Looking up the rest from reference TRBV5-1 and TRBJ2-1 gives the full variable domain: KAGVTQTPRYLIKTRGQQVTLSCSPISGHRSVSWYQQTPGQGLQFLFEYFSETQRNKGNFPGRFSGRQFSNSRSEMNVSTLELGDSALYLCASSLGLAGALGQFFGPGTRLTVL.